A selection of T cell receptor beta chains follows, all from one sample in a study of T cell responses to AZD1222 COVID-19 vaccine. Measured with immunoSEQ multiplex PCR; TCRdb has only the in-frame clones, and not every one. The table includes about 150,000 clones, around nine tenths detected once. Sample: peripheral blood, taken 28 days after the second AZD1222 dose. These TCRs come from an adult who received the AZD1222 COVID-19 vaccine. Each CDR3 is given with its conserved first and last residue. The D gene is left open where the match is weak. Clone size is shown for a subset of rows, as once, few, many or a class of expanded clone.

D gene: NA
J gene: TRBJ2-7
clone size: NA
V gene: TRBV25-1
CDR3 DNA: TGTGCCAGCAGTGGGACAGCCGAGCAGTACTTC
CDR3 protein: CASSGTAEQYF

D gene: TRBD2
J gene: TRBJ2-1
clone size: NA
V gene: TRBV18
CDR3 DNA: TGTGCCAGCTCACACGGGGGCGGGAGGAGCTCCTACAATGAGCAGTTCTTC
CDR3 protein: CASSHGGGRSSYNEQFF

D gene: NA
J gene: TRBJ2-7
clone size: NA
V gene: TRBV7-2
CDR3 DNA: TGTGCCAGCAGCCAAAAGCACTCCTACGAGCAGTACTTC
CDR3 protein: CASSQKHSYEQYF

D gene: TRBD1
J gene: TRBJ2-7
clone size: NA
V gene: TRBV6-5
CDR3 DNA: TGTGCCAGCAGCTCCAACAGGGGGCGCGTGCAGTACTTC
CDR3 protein: CASSSNRGRVQYF

D gene: NA
J gene: TRBJ1-6
clone size: once
V gene: TRBV7-2
CDR3 DNA: TGTGCCAGCAGCCCCCGCGACAGAACTAATTCACCCCTCCACTTT
CDR3 protein: CASSPRDRTNSPLHF

D gene: TRBD1
J gene: TRBJ2-1
clone size: NA
V gene: TRBV7-3
CDR3 DNA: TGTGCCAGCAGTCGGACAGGCAATGAGCAGTTCTTC
CDR3 protein: CASSRTGNEQFF

D gene: NA
J gene: TRBJ1-1
clone size: NA
V gene: TRBV28
CDR3 DNA: TGTGCCAGCAGTTTCGCTCTCTCTGGCAGTCTGATGAACACTGAAGCTTTCTTT
CDR3 protein: CASSFALSGSLMNTEAFF

D gene: NA
J gene: TRBJ2-3
clone size: NA
V gene: TRBV19
CDR3 DNA: TGTGCCAGTAGTGATGGACAGGATACGCAGTATTTT
CDR3 protein: CASSDGQDTQYF

D gene: NA
J gene: TRBJ1-2
clone size: NA
V gene: TRBV7-9
CDR3 DNA: TGTGCCAGCAGCTCAATAACAACCGCCGGCTACACCTTC
CDR3 protein: CASSSITTAGYTF

D gene: TRBD1
J gene: TRBJ1-4
clone size: NA
V gene: TRBV5-1
CDR3 DNA: TGCGCCAGCAGCGAACAGGGGCAAGATGAAAAACTGTTTTTT
CDR3 protein: CASSEQGQDEKLFF

D gene: NA
J gene: TRBJ1-4
clone size: NA
V gene: TRBV9
CDR3 DNA: TGTGCCAGCAGCGTAGGCGGGGGCTCGGGAAAACTGTTTTTT
CDR3 protein: CASSVGGGSGKLFF

D gene: TRBD2
J gene: TRBJ2-7
clone size: few
V gene: TRBV28
CDR3 DNA: TGTGCCAGCAGCGGGGGGGGATTCATCACCTACGAGCAGTACTTC
CDR3 protein: CASSGGGFITYEQYF

D gene: NA
J gene: TRBJ1-5
clone size: NA
V gene: TRBV6-4
CDR3 DNA: TGTGCCAGCAGTGATGAGTTGAATCAGCCCCAGCATTTT
CDR3 protein: CASSDELNQPQHF

D gene: NA
J gene: TRBJ1-1
clone size: NA
V gene: TRBV6-5
CDR3 DNA: TGTGCCAGCAGTCGGACAGACATGAACACTGAAGCTTTCTTT
CDR3 protein: CASSRTDMNTEAFF

D gene: TRBD1
J gene: TRBJ2-2
clone size: NA
V gene: TRBV6-8
CDR3 DNA: TGTGCCAGCAGTTACCCGGACAGGGGGTCCGGGGAGCTGTTTTTT
CDR3 protein: CASSYPDRGSGELFF

D gene: TRBD2
J gene: TRBJ2-7
clone size: NA
V gene: TRBV14
CDR3 DNA: TGTGCCAGCAGACTAGCGGGGGTCACCGAGCAGTACTTC
CDR3 protein: CASRLAGVTEQYF

D gene: NA
J gene: TRBJ2-5
clone size: NA
V gene: TRBV7-8
CDR3 DNA: TGTGCCAGCAGCTTACCTTTTGCCAGCCCAGAGACCCAGTACTTC
CDR3 protein: CASSLPFASPETQYF

D gene: NA
J gene: TRBJ2-1
clone size: NA
V gene: TRBV10-1
CDR3 DNA: TGCGCCAGCAGTCCCAGGGACGACTACAATGAGCAGTTCTTC
CDR3 protein: CASSPRDDYNEQFF

D gene: TRBD1
J gene: TRBJ1-1
clone size: NA
V gene: TRBV28
CDR3 DNA: TGTGCCAGCCCTACCATTGGACAGGGGGGTATCAGTGAAGCTTTCTTT
CDR3 protein: CASPTIGQGGISEAFF

D gene: NA
J gene: TRBJ1-1
clone size: NA
V gene: TRBV20-1
CDR3 DNA: TGCAGTGCTCGGGACTTGCTTGATGCTTTCTTT
CDR3 protein: CSARDLLDAFF

D gene: NA
J gene: TRBJ2-5
clone size: NA
V gene: TRBV5-1
CDR3 DNA: TGCGCCAGCAGCTTGGGACACTTTGGAGAGACCCAGTACTTC
CDR3 protein: CASSLGHFGETQYF

D gene: TRBD1
J gene: TRBJ1-4
clone size: NA
V gene: TRBV27
CDR3 DNA: TGTGCCAGCAGTTTAAGATTGCAGGGGGTGACTCCAAATGAAAAACTGTTTTTT
CDR3 protein: CASSLRLQGVTPNEKLFF

D gene: NA
J gene: TRBJ1-2
clone size: NA
V gene: TRBV14
CDR3 DNA: TGTGCCAGCAGCCCGAGTTTGCAGACTGGCTACACCTTC
CDR3 protein: CASSPSLQTGYTF

D gene: TRBD2
J gene: TRBJ2-1
clone size: NA
V gene: TRBV14
CDR3 DNA: TGTGCCAGCAGCCAGTTAGCGGGAGTCTCCAATGAGCAGTTCTTC
CDR3 protein: CASSQLAGVSNEQFF

D gene: NA
J gene: TRBJ1-5
clone size: NA
V gene: TRBV28
CDR3 DNA: TGTGCCGGGTCGAAGGACGGTGGTAGCAATCAGCCCCAGCATTTT
CDR3 protein: CAGSKDGGSNQPQHF

D gene: TRBD2
J gene: TRBJ2-7
clone size: NA
V gene: TRBV11-2
CDR3 DNA: TGTGCCAGCAGCCGACAGACTAGCGGGGGCCAATACGAGCAGTACTTC
CDR3 protein: CASSRQTSGGQYEQYF

D gene: NA
J gene: TRBJ1-1
clone size: NA
V gene: TRBV27
CDR3 DNA: TGTGCCAGCAGTCGAAGAGGGACCGTGAACACTGAAGCTTTCTTT
CDR3 protein: CASSRRGTVNTEAFF

D gene: TRBD1
J gene: TRBJ1-4
clone size: NA
V gene: TRBV28
CDR3 DNA: TGTGCCAGCAGACCAAATACAGGGGGCAATGAAAAACTGTTTTTT
CDR3 protein: CASRPNTGGNEKLFF

D gene: NA
J gene: TRBJ1-1
clone size: NA
V gene: TRBV5-1
CDR3 DNA: TGCGCCAGCAGCCGGTGGACGGTCGACACTGAAGCTTTCTTT
CDR3 protein: CASSRWTVDTEAFF

D gene: NA
J gene: TRBJ1-1
clone size: NA
V gene: TRBV2
CDR3 DNA: TGTGCCAGCAGCGCTCACTGGACACCGAACACTGAAGCTTTCTTT
CDR3 protein: CASSAHWTPNTEAFF

D gene: TRBD1
J gene: TRBJ1-6
clone size: few
V gene: TRBV5-1
CDR3 DNA: TGCGCCAGCAGCTTGGAGGGGGCATGGAGTTCACCCCTCCACTTT
CDR3 protein: CASSLEGAWSSPLHF

D gene: NA
J gene: TRBJ2-5
clone size: NA
V gene: TRBV28
CDR3 DNA: TGTGCCAGCAGTTTAGCCACCCGTCGTGAGACCCAGTACTTC
CDR3 protein: CASSLATRRETQYF

D gene: NA
J gene: TRBJ2-2
clone size: NA
V gene: TRBV24-1
CDR3 DNA: TGTGCCACCAGTCCAACCTCGAACACCGGGGAGCTGTTTTTT
CDR3 protein: CATSPTSNTGELFF

D gene: TRBD2
J gene: TRBJ2-1
clone size: NA
V gene: TRBV6-5
CDR3 DNA: TGTGCCAGCAGTTACGTGGCGGGAGGAGGGTACAATGAGCAGTTCTTC
CDR3 protein: CASSYVAGGGYNEQFF

D gene: NA
J gene: TRBJ1-6
clone size: NA
V gene: TRBV5-6
CDR3 DNA: TGTGCCAGCAGCTTTTCTAGGAGCTCCTATAATTCACCCCTCCACTTT
CDR3 protein: CASSFSRSSYNSPLHF

D gene: TRBD2
J gene: TRBJ2-3
clone size: NA
V gene: TRBV28
CDR3 DNA: TGTGCCAGCAGTCCCCCTAGCGGCTACACAGATACGCAGTATTTT
CDR3 protein: CASSPPSGYTDTQYF

D gene: NA
J gene: TRBJ2-5
clone size: NA
V gene: TRBV7-3
CDR3 DNA: TGTGCCAGCAGCTTATGGAAAGGGAACACCCAGTACTTC
CDR3 protein: CASSLWKGNTQYF

D gene: TRBD1
J gene: TRBJ1-3
clone size: NA
V gene: TRBV25-1
CDR3 DNA: TGTGCCAGCAGTGAACACAAGAACAGGGGGCTCTCTGGAAACACCATATATTTT
CDR3 protein: CASSEHKNRGLSGNTIYF

D gene: NA
J gene: TRBJ2-1
clone size: NA
V gene: TRBV3-1/TRBV3-2
CDR3 DNA: TGTGCCAGCAGCCAAGGCCGGCGGTATGAGCAGTTCTTC
CDR3 protein: CASSQGRRYEQFF